The subject of this entry is one TCR beta chain. Its antigen is unknown. Individually, TCR cDNA molecules were each labelled with a unique molecular identifier. TCRdb redid the calling of the 5' RACE reads with MiXCR, one entry per CDR3 protein. This table has about 9,300 distinct CDR3 sequences, around 6.5% appearing once. The source of the sample is a study of spatial heterogeneity in lung cancer. Time point noted: sample taken at primary tumor resection. Tumor, nontumor lung or frozen PBMC supplied whole RNA, sequenced without sorting. Study results and caveats: The estimate shows that only approximately 7% of tumor T cells were covered for alpha and around 13% for beta chains. Mutation counts in tumors were tracked by counts of expanded intratumoral alpha and beta TCRs.

The sample in question was lung tumor tissue, obtained at surgery. This sequence was found in a male donor with early-stage non-small cell lung cancer.

The DNA of the CDR3 is TGTGCCAGCAACCGGGACAGGGGACAGCCCCAGCATTTT. Translating gives CASNRDRGQPQHF. The chain combines TRBV28 with TRBJ1-5; 10 bases fit TRBD1. Germline-derived CDR1 and CDR2 are MDHEN and SYDVKM. The CDR3 contains 13 residues. V lost 7 bases to trimming and J lost 7 bases; unmatched junction nucleotides: 4.